A selection of T cell receptor beta chains follows, all from one sample in a study of T cell responses to AZD1222 COVID-19 vaccine. Sequencing was performed with immunoSEQ multiplex PCR; in TCRdb, only in-frame clones are kept and a portion is missing. In the table there are more than 65,000 clones, 85% to 90% of which are singletons. This specimen was peripheral blood, taken on day 0 of AZD1222 vaccination. The receptors here all came from an adult in good health. CDR3s include the opening cysteine and the closing phenylalanine or tryptophan. D genes are given only for firm matches. A row's size may be missing; if present it is once, few, many or a size class.

D,size,J,V,CDR3,DNA
TRBD2,.,TRBJ2-2,TRBV9,CASSVLAGASTGELFF,TGTGCCAGCAGCGTTCTAGCGGGAGCTAGCACCGGGGAGCTGTTTTTT
TRBD1,.,TRBJ1-1,TRBV7-9,CASSWTGESTEAFF,TGTGCCAGCAGCTGGACAGGGGAGTCCACTGAAGCTTTCTTT
.,.,TRBJ1-1,TRBV27,CASIPGVTAPISAEAFF,TGTGCCAGCATCCCCGGCGTCACAGCCCCAATCTCAGCCGAAGCTTTCTTT
.,.,TRBJ1-5,TRBV10-1,CARGGASNQPQHF,TGCGCCAGAGGGGGGGCCAGCAATCAGCCCCAGCATTTT
.,.,TRBJ1-3,TRBV29-1,CSVETDRGGGNTIYF,TGCAGCGTTGAAACCGACCGGGGGGGAGGAAACACCATATATTTT
TRBD1,few,TRBJ1-5,TRBV10-2,CASSNRGIGNQPQHF,TGCGCCAGCAGTAACAGGGGGATAGGCAATCAGCCCCAGCATTTT
TRBD2,.,TRBJ2-2,TRBV7-2,CASEGTSTIRTGELFF,TGTGCCAGCGAAGGGACTAGCACCATTCGAACCGGGGAGCTGTTTTTT
.,.,TRBJ1-1,TRBV7-9,CASSLYGGQDTEAFF,TGTGCCAGCAGCTTGTATGGGGGGCAAGACACTGAAGCTTTCTTT
TRBD2,.,TRBJ2-4,TRBV5-1,CASSWDGTSGTIQYF,TGCGCCAGCAGCTGGGACGGGACTAGCGGGACCATTCAGTACTTC
.,.,TRBJ1-2,TRBV19,CASSMPNNGRGYTF,TGTGCCAGTAGTATGCCGAACAACGGGAGGGGCTACACCTTC
TRBD1,.,TRBJ1-4,TRBV30,CAWTYRDRNEKLFF,TGTGCCTGGACCTACCGGGACAGGAATGAAAAACTGTTTTTT
TRBD2,.,TRBJ2-5,TRBV2,CASSLAGGRETQYF,TGTGCCAGCAGTCTAGCGGGAGGGAGGGAGACCCAGTACTTC
.,few,TRBJ1-1,TRBV28,CASKDSSYTEAFF,TGTGCCAGCAAGGACAGTTCATACACTGAAGCTTTCTTT
.,.,TRBJ1-5,TRBV6-5,CASSYGSAGQPQHF,TGTGCCAGCAGTTACGGGTCAGCAGGTCAGCCCCAGCATTTT
.,once,TRBJ2-7,TRBV9,CASSADTSSYEQYF,TGTGCCAGCAGCGCGGACACGAGCTCCTACGAGCAGTACTTC
.,once,TRBJ2-5,TRBV29-1,CSVAQAIDETQYF,TGCAGCGTTGCACAGGCGATTGATGAGACCCAGTACTTC
TRBD1,.,TRBJ1-2,TRBV28,CASRQQGANYGYTF,TGTGCCAGCCGACAACAGGGGGCGAACTATGGCTACACCTTC
.,.,TRBJ1-3,TRBV9,CASSPGGPKNTIYF,TGTGCCAGCAGCCCCGGGGGTCCGAAAAACACCATATATTTT
TRBD2,.,TRBJ2-1,TRBV24-1,CATSDIGLAGVSYNEQFF,TGTGCCACCAGTGATATCGGACTAGCGGGAGTTTCCTACAATGAGCAGTTCTTC
.,.,TRBJ1-3,TRBV28,CASSTSGGGNTIYF,TGTGCCAGCAGTACCTCGGGGGGTGGAAACACCATATATTTT